The 30 T cell receptor beta chains below come from one sample, sequenced in a study of beta chain features in type 1 diabetes. Expressed TCRB transcripts were sequenced after all isolated RNA was converted to cDNA. TCRdb keeps only in-frame clones here, not all; method: immunoSEQ multiplex PCR. This sample yields about half a million clones, of which 30% are seen a single time; roughly 0.06% belongs to the top ten. Sequencing was done on a sample of naive CD4+ T cells from blood. These receptors all come from a man between 18 and 35 years old in good health.

The rearrangement uses TRBV6-5 and TRBJ2-3; unclear D gene. CDR3 length: 16 residues. CDR1 and CDR2 from the germline V gene are MNHEY and SVGAGI. V was cut by 0 bases and J by 0 bases, with 10 bases left in between. The CDR3 is CASSYSTGRSTDTQYF. The CDR3, as DNA: TGTGCCAGCAGTTACTCCACCGGCCGCAGCACAGATACGCAGTATTTT.

The rearrangement links TRBV30 to TRBJ2-1, with 10 bases aligning to TRBD2. The germline V gene encodes CDR1 GTSNPN and CDR2 SVGIG (reference sequence). V gave up 0 bases and J gave up 11 bases; unmatched junction bases: 10. The CDR3 covers 15 residues. The CDR3 DNA reads as TGTGCCTGGAGTGTACGGGTAGCGGGAGGCCCCAAGCAGTTCTTC. Translation gives CAWSVRVAGGPKQFF.

This rearrangement joins TRBV5-1 to TRBJ2-5; a possible D gene is TRBD1 (6 bases). Trimming cost V 1 base and J 2 bases, with 9 bases left between them. Germline lookup yields CDR1 SGHRS and CDR2 YFSETQ. This CDR3 has 14 residues. The CDR3 DNA sequence: TGCGCCAGCAGCTTGCCAGGACAGCAAGAGACCCAGTACTTC. This gives the protein CASSLPGQQETQYF. The variable domain in full, completed from reference TRBV5-1 and TRBJ2-5, reads KAGVTQTPRYLIKTRGQQVTLSCSPISGHRSVSWYQQTPGQGLQFLFEYFSETQRNKGNFPGRFSGRQFSNSRSEMNVSTLELGDSALYLCASSLPGQQETQYFGPGTRLLVL.

J is TRBJ2-3 and V is TRBV7-3; D gene ambiguous. Between the trimmed V and J ends, which lost 2 bases and 6 bases, there was a span of 12 bases. The germline gives CDR1 SGHTA, CDR2 FQGTGA. CDR3 length: 14 residues. The CDR3 nucleotides are TGTGCCAGCAGCTTAGATGGCGGTTCTGATACGCAGTATTTT. Its translation is CASSLDGGSDTQYF.

J is TRBJ2-7 and V is TRBV29-1; D is ambiguous. The CDR3 length is 13 residues. Trimming left V 5 bases short and J 9 bases short, with 20 bases between. Germline CDR1 reads SQVTM; CDR2 reads ANQGSEA. CDR3 region: CSVREASALGQYF. DNA of the CDR3: TGCAGCGTTCGCGAGGCGTCCGCCCTAGGGCAGTACTTC.

This clone has just a few counts. Here the CDR3 reads CAWSVTQYEQFF. DNA of the CDR3: TGTGCCTGGAGTGTCACCCAGTATGAGCAGTTCTTC. This chain joins TRBV30 and TRBJ2-1; D not certain. The germline V gene encodes CDR1 GTSNPN and CDR2 SVGIG (reference sequence). V was trimmed by 0 bases and J by 8 bases, leaving 8 bases between them. This CDR3 has 12 amino acids. The full variable domain, its missing parts supplied by reference TRBV30 and TRBJ2-1, is SQTIHQWPATLVQPVGSPLSLECTVEGTSNPNLYWYRQAAGRGLQLLFYSVGIGQISSEVPQNLSASRPQDRQFILSSKKLLLSDSGFYLCAWSVTQYEQFFGPGTRLTVL.

The J gene is TRBJ1-2, the V gene TRBV4-1, with D perhaps TRBD1 (6 bases). The CDR3 loop spans 12 amino acids. The germline V gene has CDR1 MGHRA and CDR2 YSYEKL. The V end was cut by 3 bases, the J end by 7 bases, with 9 bases between. This CDR3 is CASSHQGSGYTF. CDR3 bases: TGCGCCAGCAGCCACCAGGGGTCTGGCTACACCTTC.

The chain has TRBV9 and TRBJ2-5; 10 positions match TRBD2. This CDR3 comprises 14 residues. Germline CDR1 and CDR2: SGDLS and YYNGEE. Unmatched junction bases numbered 6, after V lost 6 bases and J lost 4 bases. CDR3 amino acids: CASTRTSGGETQYF. The CDR3 coding sequence is TGTGCCAGCACCCGGACTAGCGGAGGAGAGACCCAGTACTTC. The entire variable domain, with the rest obtained from reference TRBV9 and TRBJ2-5, is as follows: DSGVTQTPKHLITATGQRVTLRCSPRSGDLSVYWYQQSLDQGLQFLIQYYNGEERAKGNILERFSAQQFPDLHSELNLSSLELGDSALYFCASTRTSGGETQYFGPGTRLLVL.

This clone was detected only a few times. Other DNA sequences in this sample translate to the same CDR3. The J gene is TRBJ1-2, the V gene TRBV30; no definite D call. CDR3 length equals 11 residues. Trimming shortened V by 0 bases and J by 7 bases, and 6 bases separated the two germline ends. Germline values: CDR1 GTSNPN, CDR2 SVGIG (reference sequence). The CDR3 DNA follows: TGTGCCTGGAGTGTTAGAGGTGGCTACACCTTC. Its translation is CAWSVRGGYTF.

This clone appeared a few times. The CDR3 nucleotides are TGTGCCAGCAGCTTGGCGCGCTCCTACGAGCAGTACTTC. Its protein is CASSLARSYEQYF. The chain carries TRBV5-6 and TRBJ2-7; D is unclear. Per the germline V gene, CDR1 is SGHDT and CDR2 is YYEEEE. Deletions cut 0 bases from V and 0 bases from J, with 4 bases between. This CDR3 has 13 residues.

This clone came up a few times. The rearrangement joins TRBV27 to TRBJ1-2, with D unresolved. The CDR3 spans 15 residues. CDR1 and CDR2 from the germline V gene are MNHEY and SMNVEV (reference sequence). Trimming pared 3 bases from V and 4 bases from J, leaving 15 bases between. The CDR3 protein is CASSLERAESYGYTF. As DNA, the CDR3 is TGTGCCAGCAGTTTGGAGAGGGCGGAGAGCTATGGCTACACCTTC.

This clone has only a few counts. V gene TRBV2 combines with J gene TRBJ2-7, with D perhaps matching TRBD2 (5 bases). The V end lost 4 bases, the J end lost 0 bases, and 10 bases lay between the germline ends. CDR1 and CDR2 from the germline V gene are SNHLY and FYNNEI. CDR3 length equals 14 residues. Written as DNA, the CDR3 is TGTGCCAGCAGTGTTAGAGGGATCTCCTACGAGCAGTACTTC. As protein: CASSVRGISYEQYF. The whole variable domain, remainder taken from reference TRBV2 and TRBJ2-7, is EPEVTQTPSHQVTQMGQEVILRCVPISNHLYFYWYRQILGQKVEFLVSFYNNEISEKSEIFDDQFSVERPDGSNFTLKIRSTKLEDSAMYFCASSVRGISYEQYFGPGTRLTVT.

The genes are TRBV7-2 and TRBJ2-3; unclear D gene. The CDR3 length is 12 residues. V was cut by 3 bases and J by 2 bases, with 3 bases left in between. CDR1 and CDR2 from the germline V gene are SGHTA and FQGNSA. The CDR3 DNA reads as TGTGCCAGCAGCTTTTTCACAGATACGCAGTATTTT. The encoded protein is CASSFFTDTQYF. Together with reference TRBV7-2 and TRBJ2-3, the CDR3 gives the full variable domain: GAGVSQSPSNKVTEKGKDVELRCDPISGHTALYWYRQSLGQGLEFLIYFQGNSAPDKSGLPSDRFSAERTGGSVSTLTIQRTQQEDSAVYLCASSFFTDTQYFGPGTRLTVL.

V and J are TRBV2 and TRBJ2-5; D call uncertain. The CDR3 is made up of 13 amino acids. Looked up from germline, CDR1 is SNHLY and CDR2 is FYNNEI. V was pared by 5 bases and J by 5 bases, with 12 bases between. The CDR3 sequence: CASSTATPETQYF. CDR3 nucleotides: TGTGCCAGCAGTACGGCGACGCCCGAGACCCAGTACTTC.

This chain connects TRBV30 to TRBJ2-5; tentatively, D is TRBD2 (6 bases). Germline CDR1 and CDR2: GTSNPN and SVGIG (reference sequence). The CDR3 spans 16 residues. Trimming took off 0 bases at V and 3 bases at J, with 17 bases between the two ends. The CDR3 region has the DNA TGTGCCTGGAGTGTGGCGTCGGGGAGGCGGGAAGAGACCCAGTACTTC. It encodes CAWSVASGRREETQYF.

The rearrangement uses TRBV29-1 and TRBJ2-7; TRBD1 matches 7 bases. Germline V gene lookup returns CDR1 SQVTM and CDR2 ANQGSEA. This CDR3 contains 14 residues. The V gene end was trimmed by 4 bases and the J gene end by 2 bases; junction bases not matched to a gene: 8. CDR3 DNA: TGCAGCGTTGCGGAGCGACAGGGCCCCTACGAGCAGTACTTC. Translated: CSVAERQGPYEQYF.

The chain recombines TRBV30 with TRBJ2-7; 7 nucleotides match TRBD1. The CDR3 is made up of 11 amino acids. CDR1 is GTSNPN, CDR2 SVGIG, per germline (reference sequence). The V and J ends lost 5 bases and 5 bases, in that order; junction bases with no gene match: 3. The CDR3: CAWSTGHEQYF. The CDR3 DNA is TGTGCCTGGTCGACAGGGCACGAGCAGTACTTC. The full variable domain, in which reference TRBV30 and TRBJ2-7 provide the parts outside the CDR3, is SQTIHQWPATLVQPVGSPLSLECTVEGTSNPNLYWYRQAAGRGLQLLFYSVGIGQISSEVPQNLSASRPQDRQFILSSKKLLLSDSGFYLCAWSTGHEQYFGPGTRLTVT.

As concerns this clone: The DNA is omitted, as the CDR3 cannot be located on it reliably, and the CDR3 follows TCRdb's listing. J is TRBJ2-1 and V is TRBV9; the table's D gene call, TRBD2, was not cross checked with the DNA. The CDR3 totals 14 residues, both ends included. Germline CDR1 SGDLS, CDR2 YYNGEE. The CDR3 sequence: CASSVGDGSILVFF.

CDR3 nucleotide sequence: TGTGCCAGCAGCCAAGCGCCCGGGTCGGCCAAAAACATTCAGTACTTC. Its protein is CASSQAPGSAKNIQYF. The chain employs TRBV4-2 and TRBJ2-4; D not certain. Trimming left V 1 base short and J 1 base short, with 11 bases between. The CDR3 runs to 16 residues. Germline CDR1 is LGHNA and CDR2 is YNFKEQ.

This clone appeared a few times. The V gene is TRBV6-6, the J gene TRBJ2-4; D gene unclear. CDR3 size: 16 residues. The V end was cut by 0 bases, the J end by 8 bases, with 17 bases between. CDR1 and CDR2 (germline): MNHNY, SVGAGI (reference sequence). The CDR3 reads CASSYSNGLRGDIQYF. The CDR3, as DNA: TGTGCCAGCAGTTACTCGAACGGGCTCCGCGGAGACATTCAGTACTTC.

This chain uses TRBV7-2 with TRBJ2-7, with D perhaps given as TRBD1 or TRBD2 (6 bases each). The CDR3 length is 13 residues. Germline-derived CDR1 and CDR2 are SGHTA and FQGNSA. V shed 5 bases and J shed 8 bases, with 16 bases lying between them. CDR3 nucleotide sequence: TGTGCCAGCAGCGTAGGAGGGCAGGGGCAGCAGTACTTC. This sequence encodes CASSVGGQGQQYF.

This sequence joins TRBV7-3 and TRBJ2-3, with D hard to call. Germline V gene lookup returns CDR1 SGHTA and CDR2 FQGTGA. V gave up 5 bases and J gave up 4 bases, with 10 bases separating them. There are 13 residues in the CDR3. CDR3 protein: CASSLTSADTQYF. The CDR3 DNA sequence: TGTGCCAGCAGCCTGACAAGCGCAGATACGCAGTATTTT.

This clone was recorded a few times. J is TRBJ2-3 and V is TRBV4-2; D not resolved. The germline gives CDR1 LGHNA, CDR2 YNFKEQ. The CDR3 loop spans 16 amino acids. V lost 0 bases and J lost 0, with 10 bases in between. In nucleotides, the CDR3 is TGTGCCAGCAGCCAAGACGCCTTTAGGAGCACAGATACGCAGTATTTT. Encoded protein: CASSQDAFRSTDTQYF.

The V and J genes are TRBV5-1 and TRBJ2-3; either TRBD1 or TRBD2 may supply D (5 bases each). Trimming removed 1 base from V and 0 bases from J, with 12 bases in between. This CDR3 region has 16 residues. Germline V gene lookup returns CDR1 SGHRS and CDR2 YFSETQ. CDR3 bases: TGCGCCAGCAGCTTGTTCCGGGGACGAAGCACAGATACGCAGTATTTT. Amino acid sequence: CASSLFRGRSTDTQYF. Supplemented by reference TRBV5-1 and TRBJ2-3, the full variable domain reads KAGVTQTPRYLIKTRGQQVTLSCSPISGHRSVSWYQQTPGQGLQFLFEYFSETQRNKGNFPGRFSGRQFSNSRSEMNVSTLELGDSALYLCASSLFRGRSTDTQYFGPGTRLTVL.

This clone was counted only a few times. The chain couples TRBV5-6 to TRBJ2-3, with TRBD2 as a possible D gene (6 bases). Germline values: CDR1 SGHDT, CDR2 YYEEEE. V was clipped by 4 bases and J by 1 base, with 16 bases between them. This CDR3 is built from 16 residues. The CDR3 loop is CASSLRRRAGTDTQYF. Written as DNA, the CDR3 is TGTGCCAGCAGCCTCCGTAGGAGGGCCGGCACAGATACGCAGTATTTT. Filled out from reference TRBV5-6 and TRBJ2-3, the complete variable domain reads DAGVTQSPTHLIKTRGQQVTLRCSPKSGHDTVSWYQQALGQGPQFIFQYYEEEERQRGNFPDRFSGHQFPNYSSELNVNALLLGDSALYLCASSLRRRAGTDTQYFGPGTRLTVL.

V is TRBV15 and J is TRBJ2-7; D perhaps matches TRBD2 (6 bases). Germline-derived CDR1 and CDR2 are LNHNV and YYDKDF (reference sequence). Trimming took off 0 bases at V and 1 base at J, with 10 bases between the two ends. The CDR3 sequence is 15 residues long. CDR3 sequence reads: CATSRDVSGSYEQYF. The CDR3 nucleotides read TGTGCCACCAGCAGAGATGTTAGCGGATCCTACGAGCAGTACTTC.

This clone came up a few times. V is TRBV19 and J is TRBJ2-1; either TRBD1 or TRBD2 may fit D (5 bases each). The germline CDR1 and CDR2 sequences are LNHDA and SQIVND (reference sequence). Trimming removed 5 bases at V and 6 bases at J, with 17 bases between. The CDR3 is 15 amino acids. CDR3 DNA sequence: TGTGCCAGTAGTCTCGGGGACGGATGGGGCAATGAGCAGTTCTTC. This sequence encodes CASSLGDGWGNEQFF.

The V and J genes are TRBV9 and TRBJ2-4; 9 bases are a match to TRBD1. The V segment lost 4 bases and the J segment 7 bases; nucleotides outside the gene matches: 6. CDR3 length: 14 residues. Germline assignment: CDR1 SGDLS and CDR2 YYNGEE. The chain's CDR3 is CASSSGTGKNIQYF. CDR3 nucleotide sequence: TGTGCCAGCAGCTCCGGGACAGGGAAGAACATTCAGTACTTC.

J is TRBJ1-2 and V is TRBV7-3; D is ambiguous. CDR1 and CDR2 (germline): SGHTA, FQGTGA. The CDR3 runs to 13 residues. V gave up 5 bases and J gave up 4 bases, with 11 bases separating them. The DNA of the CDR3 is TGTGCCAGCAGCGTAGACGGATCCTATGGCTACACCTTC. Translated: CASSVDGSYGYTF.

V and J are TRBV29-1 and TRBJ2-1, with TRBD2 identical over 10 bases. Per germline, CDR1 SQVTM and CDR2 ANQGSEA. The J segment lost 8 bases and the V segment lost 6 bases, leaving 13 bases of the junction unmatched. This CDR3 comprises 15 residues. CDR3 in DNA: TGCAGCGTCGATGGGGCTAGCGGGAGTCACGATGAGCAGTTCTTC. Translating it yields CSVDGASGSHDEQFF.